This TCR beta chain was captured in a study of cytomegalovirus exposure and HLA in healthy donors. With 60 Vbeta and 13 Jbeta primers, the PCR was carried out. Data came from immunoSEQ multiplex PCR; TCRdb stores just in-frame clones and leaves some out. This sample yields 100,000 to 150,000 clones, of which 60% to 75% are seen a single time; roughly 6.3% belongs to the top ten. General study results and limits: The majority of CMV-associated TCR beta chains were reported as apparently HLA-restricted in a later analysis.

The donors comprised healthy bone marrow donors. Notes on this clone: The antigen remains undetermined.

The V gene's germline CDR1 is SGDLS and CDR2 YYNGEE. This CDR3 contains 15 residues. V lost 6 bases and J lost 5; bases outside the gene matches: 8. The specimen sequenced was PBMCs. V is TRBV9 and J is TRBJ2-5, with 12 bases fitting TRBD2. This clonotype was obtained from a woman between 50 and 59 years old in good health and CMV-seropositive. CDR3 region: CASTKLAGGGETQYF. Written as DNA, the CDR3 is TGTGCCAGCACCAAACTAGCGGGGGGTGGGGAGACCCAGTACTTC.